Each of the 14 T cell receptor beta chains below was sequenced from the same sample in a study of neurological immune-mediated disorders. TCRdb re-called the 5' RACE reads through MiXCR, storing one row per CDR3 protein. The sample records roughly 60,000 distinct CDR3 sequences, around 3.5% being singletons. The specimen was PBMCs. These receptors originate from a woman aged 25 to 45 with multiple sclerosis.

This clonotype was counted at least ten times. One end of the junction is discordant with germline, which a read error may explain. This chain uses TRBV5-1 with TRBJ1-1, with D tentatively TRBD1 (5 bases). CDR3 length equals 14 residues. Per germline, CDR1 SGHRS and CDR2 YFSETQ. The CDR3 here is CASSPGLRNSEAFF. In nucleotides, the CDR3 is TGCGCCAGCTCCCCGGGGCTAAGGAACAGTGAAGCTTTCTTT.

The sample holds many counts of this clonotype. The CDR3 sequence: CASSQAEGTGANVLTF. DNA for the CDR3: TGTGCCAGCAGCCAAGCGGAGGGTACCGGGGCCAACGTCCTGACTTTC. The chain uses TRBV4-2 and TRBJ2-6; the D gene is possibly TRBD2 (6 bases). V lost 1 base, J lost 4 bases, and 11 bases lay in between. This CDR3 is built from 16 residues. Per germline, CDR1 LGHNA and CDR2 YNFKEQ.

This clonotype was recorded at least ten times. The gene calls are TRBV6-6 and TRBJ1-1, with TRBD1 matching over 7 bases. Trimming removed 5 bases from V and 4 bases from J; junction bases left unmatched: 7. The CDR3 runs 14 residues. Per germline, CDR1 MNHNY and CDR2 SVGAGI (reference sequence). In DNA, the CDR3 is TGTGCCAGCAGTACGGACAGGAAGGCCACTGAAGCTTTCTTT. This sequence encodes CASSTDRKATEAFF.

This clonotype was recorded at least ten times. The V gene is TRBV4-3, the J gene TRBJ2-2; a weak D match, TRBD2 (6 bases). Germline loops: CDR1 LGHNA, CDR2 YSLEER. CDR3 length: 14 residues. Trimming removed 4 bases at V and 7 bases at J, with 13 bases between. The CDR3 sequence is CASSPRLDGGELFF. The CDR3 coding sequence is TGCGCCAGCAGCCCGCGACTAGATGGCGGGGAGCTGTTTTTT.

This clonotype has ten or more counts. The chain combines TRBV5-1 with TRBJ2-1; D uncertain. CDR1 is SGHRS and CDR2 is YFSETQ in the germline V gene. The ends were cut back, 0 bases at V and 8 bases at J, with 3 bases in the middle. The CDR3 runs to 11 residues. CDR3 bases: TGCGCCAGCAGCTTGGGCCATGAGCAGTTCTTC. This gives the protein CASSLGHEQFF.

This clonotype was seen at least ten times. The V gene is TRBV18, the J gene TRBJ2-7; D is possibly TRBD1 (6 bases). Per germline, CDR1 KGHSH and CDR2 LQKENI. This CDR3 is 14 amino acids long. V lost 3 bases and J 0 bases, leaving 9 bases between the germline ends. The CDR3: CASSPQGTSYEQYF. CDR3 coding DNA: TGTGCCAGCTCACCCCAGGGGACCTCCTACGAGCAGTACTTC.

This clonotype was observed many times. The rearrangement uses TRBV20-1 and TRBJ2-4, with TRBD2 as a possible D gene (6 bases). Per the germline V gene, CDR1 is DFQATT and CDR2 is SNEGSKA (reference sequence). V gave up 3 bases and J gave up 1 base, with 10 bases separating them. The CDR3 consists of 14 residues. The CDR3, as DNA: TGCAGTGCTAGTCCCCTAGCGGCCAAAAACATTCAGTACTTC. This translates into CSASPLAAKNIQYF.

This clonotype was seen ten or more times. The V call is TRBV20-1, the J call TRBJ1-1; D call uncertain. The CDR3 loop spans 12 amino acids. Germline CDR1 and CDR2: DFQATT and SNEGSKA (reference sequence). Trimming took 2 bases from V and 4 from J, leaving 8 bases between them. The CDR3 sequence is CSARSGSTEAFF. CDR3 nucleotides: TGCAGTGCTAGATCGGGGAGCACTGAAGCTTTCTTT.

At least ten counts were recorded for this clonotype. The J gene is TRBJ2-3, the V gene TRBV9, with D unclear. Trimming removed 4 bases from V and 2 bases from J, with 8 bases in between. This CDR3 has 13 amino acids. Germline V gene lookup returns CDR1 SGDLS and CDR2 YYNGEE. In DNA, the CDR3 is TGTGCCAGCAGCCTGAGGCCCACAGATACGCAGTATTTT. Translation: CASSLRPTDTQYF.

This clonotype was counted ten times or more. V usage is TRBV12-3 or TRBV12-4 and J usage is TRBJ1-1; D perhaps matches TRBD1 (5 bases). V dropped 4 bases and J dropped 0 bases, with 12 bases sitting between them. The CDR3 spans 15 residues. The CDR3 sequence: CASSSRGRLNTEAFF. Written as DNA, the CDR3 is TGTGCCAGCAGTTCTAGGGGCCGATTGAACACTGAAGCTTTCTTT.

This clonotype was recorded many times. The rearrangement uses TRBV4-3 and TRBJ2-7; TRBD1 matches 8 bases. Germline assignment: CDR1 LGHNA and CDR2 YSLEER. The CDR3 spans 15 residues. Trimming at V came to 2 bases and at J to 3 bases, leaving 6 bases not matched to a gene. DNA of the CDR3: TGCGCCAGCAGCCAAAACCCCGGGACAGGCTACGAGCAGTACTTC. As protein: CASSQNPGTGYEQYF.

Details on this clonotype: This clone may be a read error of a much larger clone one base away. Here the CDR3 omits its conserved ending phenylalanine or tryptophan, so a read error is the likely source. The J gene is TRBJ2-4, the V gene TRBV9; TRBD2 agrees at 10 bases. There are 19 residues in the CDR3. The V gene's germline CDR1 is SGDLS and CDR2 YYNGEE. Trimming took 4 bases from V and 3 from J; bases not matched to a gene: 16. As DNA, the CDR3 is TGTGCCAGCAGCCCACAACCCACAGCGGGAGGGCTCGACAAAAACATTCAGTACTGC. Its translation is CASSPQPTAGGLDKNIQYC.

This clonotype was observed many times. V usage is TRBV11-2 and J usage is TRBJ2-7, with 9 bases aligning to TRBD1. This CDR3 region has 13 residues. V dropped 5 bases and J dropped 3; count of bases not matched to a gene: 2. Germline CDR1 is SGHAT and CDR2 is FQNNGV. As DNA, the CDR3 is TGTGCCAGCAGCGTGGGACAGGGCTACGAGCAGTACTTC. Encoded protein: CASSVGQGYEQYF.

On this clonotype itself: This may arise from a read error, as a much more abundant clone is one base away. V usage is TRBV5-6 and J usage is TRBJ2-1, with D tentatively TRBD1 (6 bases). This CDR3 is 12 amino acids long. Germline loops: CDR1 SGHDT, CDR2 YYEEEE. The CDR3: CASSLRGNEHFF. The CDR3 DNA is TGTGCCAGCAGCTTGAGGGGGAATGAGCATTTCTTC.